Reported below is one T cell receptor beta chain. Its recognized antigen is unknown. No quality values exist for individual bases; no much larger clone is one base distant. Each sample was amplified in two independent genomic DNA replicates, using around 550 ng for blood and around 1.5 ug for tumor or normal breast. TCRB sequencing of genomic DNA was carried out with the ImmunoSeq Intro kit according to the manufacturer's instructions. The multiplex PCR ran for around 30 cycles using proprietary primers and spike-in control sequences for absolute quantification. Single-end 150-bp reads were used to sequence an 87-bp fragment spanning the CDR3 plus the flanking V and J genes. Each lane of an Illumina MiSeq running version 3.0 chemistry carried seven multiplexed samples, with two replicates apiece. In the authors' own workflow: The vendor's proprietary pipeline handled the raw data processing, merging both replicates into a single result for each sample. Productive rearrangements sharing the V-gene family, CDR3 amino acid sequence and J-gene segment were defined as clonotypes. Clonality was calculated as 1 minus the normalized Shannon entropy (Pielou evenness) of TCRB abundances. To estimate T cell density, the total number of templates was divided by the number of input cells, which was inferred from the amount of DNA input. Recon, run with its default parameters, was used to estimate overall repertoire diversity and clonality. Tumor-enriched clonotypes were defined as having over 0.1% abundance in tumor and at least 32-fold higher abundance than in normal breast. The table was pulled from immuneACCESS by TCRdb, which kept in-frame rearrangements only. Such tables lose some clones; where checked, under half of the loss comes from unresolved V genes, and the rest has no known cause. That table gives V, J and clone size, and the DNA gave D and trimming. In all, the sample holds 30,000 to 40,000 clones, and 74% of those were seen once. The leading ten clones occupy under 7% of the sample.

This sample was included in a study of early stage breast cancer tumors (dated by TCRdb to 2016 to 2017). Study-level background: Of the roughly 16 invasive breast tumors, around twelve were found to be estrogen receptor-positive, progesterone receptor-positive and HER2-negative. A total of 2 million to 3 million templates, representing around 1.2 million unique clonotypes, were detected across all samples. On average, each sample had 8 to 10-fold read coverage. Most of the 12 ER+/PR+/HER2- tumors were invasive ductal carcinomas, while the other four were invasive lobular carcinomas. The paper as a whole reports these results and caveats: Sequencing bulk genomic DNA from unsorted cells could not capture chain pairing or functional markers like CD4, CD8 and FOXP3. Analysis by tumor subtype was prevented by the small cohort size. Repertoires from blood and normal breast were more alike than repertoires from blood and tumor, and in about 90% of the 16 patients, comparing each tissue with blood separated tumor from normal. Enriched TCRB sequences shared across patients were mostly commonly generated sequences, unlikely to play an important role in the tumor microenvironment. Compared with adjacent normal breast tissue, tumors had approximately 2.5-fold higher T cell density and higher clonality.

The study profiled bulk TCR beta-chain repertoires in matched peripheral blood, tumor and adjacent normal breast tissue taken from about 16 patients with early-stage breast cancer. Before surgery, roughly 4.5-10 mL of whole blood was collected in EDTA tubes and processed within 2 hours. Ficoll-Paque centrifugation in SepMate-50 tubes was used to isolate peripheral blood mononuclear cells. For storage in liquid nitrogen, PBMCs were cryopreserved as aliquots of 2 to 4 million cells in around 90% FBS with about 10% DMSO. The Qiagen AllPrep DNA/RNA Mini kit was used to extract genomic DNA. V trim: 4 bases; J trim: 4 bases; unmatched bases: 10. Inclusive of the bounding cysteine and phenylalanine, the CDR3 is 16 residues long. Only the CDR3 region is kept as DNA, spanning 48 bases read in frame from base 1. The germline V gene supplies CDR1 SGDLS and CDR2 YYNGEE.

The source is a person in their sixties or seventies with breast cancer. The rearranged segments are TRBV9 and TRBJ2-7, with 11 bases matching TRBD2. Sequencing was performed on blood. The bases read TGTGCCAGCAGCCCCACCGCTAGCGGGGGGAGGTACGAGCAGTACTTC. It encodes CASSPTASGGRYEQYF.